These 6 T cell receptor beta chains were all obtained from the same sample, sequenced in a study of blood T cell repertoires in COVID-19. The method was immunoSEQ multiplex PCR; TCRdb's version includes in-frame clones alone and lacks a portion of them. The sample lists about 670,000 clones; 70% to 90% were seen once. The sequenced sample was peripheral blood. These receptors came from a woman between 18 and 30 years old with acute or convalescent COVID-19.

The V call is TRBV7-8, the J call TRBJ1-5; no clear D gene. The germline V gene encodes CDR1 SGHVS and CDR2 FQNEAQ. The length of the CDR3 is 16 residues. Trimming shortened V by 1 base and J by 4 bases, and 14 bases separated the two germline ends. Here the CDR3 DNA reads TGTGCCAGCAGCTTAGGTAAAACAATCATAAATCAGCCCCAGCATTTT. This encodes CASSLGKTIINQPQHF.

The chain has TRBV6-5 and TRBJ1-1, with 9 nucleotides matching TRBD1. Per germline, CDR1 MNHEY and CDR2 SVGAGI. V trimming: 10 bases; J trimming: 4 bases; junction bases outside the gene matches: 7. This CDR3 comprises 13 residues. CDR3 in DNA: TGTGCCACCCTCCGGACAGGGGTCACTGAAGCTTTCTTT. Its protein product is CATLRTGVTEAFF.

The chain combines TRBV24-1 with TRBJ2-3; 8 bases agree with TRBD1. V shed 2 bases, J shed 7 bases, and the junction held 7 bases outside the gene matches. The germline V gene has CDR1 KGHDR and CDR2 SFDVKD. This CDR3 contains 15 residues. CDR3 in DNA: TGTGCCACCAGTGATTCGGGGACAGGACAACATACGCAGTATTTT. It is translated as CATSDSGTGQHTQYF.

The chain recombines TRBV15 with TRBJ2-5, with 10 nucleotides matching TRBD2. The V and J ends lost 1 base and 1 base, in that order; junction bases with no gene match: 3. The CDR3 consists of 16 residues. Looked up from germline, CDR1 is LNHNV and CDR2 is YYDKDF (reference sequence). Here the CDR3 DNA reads TGTGCCACCAGCAGAGCTTTAGCGGGAGGCCAAGAGACCCAGTACTTC. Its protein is CATSRALAGGQETQYF. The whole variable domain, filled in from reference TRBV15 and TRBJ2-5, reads DAMVIQNPRYQVTQFGKPVTLSCSQTLNHNVMYWYQQKSSQAPKLLFHYYDKDFNNEADTPDNFQSRRPNTSFCFLDIRSPGLGDTAMYLCATSRALAGGQETQYFGPGTRLLVL.

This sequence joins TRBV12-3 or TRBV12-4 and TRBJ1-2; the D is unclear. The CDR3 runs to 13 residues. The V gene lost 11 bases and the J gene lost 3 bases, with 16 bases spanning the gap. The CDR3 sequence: CASREGNYYGYTF. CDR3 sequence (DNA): TGTGCCTCCCGGGAAGGGAATTACTATGGCTACACCTTC.

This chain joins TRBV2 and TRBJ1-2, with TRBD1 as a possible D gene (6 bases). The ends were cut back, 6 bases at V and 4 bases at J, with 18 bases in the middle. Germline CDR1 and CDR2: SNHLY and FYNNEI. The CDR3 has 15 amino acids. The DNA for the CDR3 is TGTGCCAGCAGCCGACAGGAAAGGGGTAGCTATGGCTACACCTTC. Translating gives CASSRQERGSYGYTF.